Listed below are T cell receptor beta chains from one sample, sequenced in a study of cytomegalovirus exposure and HLA in healthy donors. Method: immunoSEQ multiplex PCR; TCRdb's copy keeps in-frame clones and lacks some. Among around 90,000 clones listed, 55% to 65% were seen once. Sequences were obtained from PBMCs. The origin of the receptors is a human donor in good health. CDR3s include the opening cysteine and the closing phenylalanine or tryptophan. Fields, in order: D gene, V gene, J gene, clone size, CDR3 DNA, CDR3 protein. The D gene is left open where the match is weak. Clone sizes are given selectively: once, few, many, or a class where the clone is expanded.

TRBD1,TRBV30,TRBJ1-2,once,TGTGCCTTCACCCTATACAGGGGCTATGGCTACACCTTC,CAFTLYRGYGYTF
NA,TRBV5-1,TRBJ1-1,NA,TGCGCCAGCAGCTTCTCCGGGAAGGTGAACACTGAAGCTTTCTTT,CASSFSGKVNTEAFF
NA,TRBV5-4,TRBJ1-6,NA,TGTGCCAGCAGCCTTGATCTAACCAATTCACCCCTCCACTTT,CASSLDLTNSPLHF
TRBD2,TRBV4-1,TRBJ2-1,NA,TGCGCCAGTCGGACTGGGCTAGCGGGGGGAAATGAGCAGTTCTTC,CASRTGLAGGNEQFF
TRBD1,TRBV4-3,TRBJ2-5,NA,TGCGCCAGCAGCCAATCCGGACAGGGCCAAGAGACCCAGTACTTC,CASSQSGQGQETQYF
TRBD2,TRBV6-5,TRBJ2-1,NA,TGTGCCAGCAGTCGGACTAGCGGGGGGGGCGGTGAGCAGTTCTTC,CASSRTSGGGGEQFF
NA,TRBV5-1,TRBJ1-1,NA,TGCGCCAGCAGCCGCGGACCCCGGGGCACTGAAGCTTTCTTT,CASSRGPRGTEAFF
NA,TRBV10-3,TRBJ2-3,NA,TGTGCCATCAGTTCAGACAGGACAGAAACAGATACGCAGTATTTT,CAISSDRTETDTQYF
NA,TRBV6-5,TRBJ2-5,NA,TGTGCCAGCAGCCGCCAAGAGACCCAGTACTTC,CASSRQETQYF
NA,TRBV7-6,TRBJ2-2,NA,TGTGCCAGCAGCTTAGCTAGTCAAATCACCGGGGAGCTGTTTTTT,CASSLASQITGELFF
TRBD2,TRBV27,TRBJ2-1,few,TGTGCCAGCAGTTTTGGACTAGCGGGGATTGAGCAGTTCTTC,CASSFGLAGIEQFF
TRBD1,TRBV18,TRBJ2-7,once,TGTGCCAGCTCAGTAAACAGGGGGGATCTCTCCTACGAGCAGTACTTC,CASSVNRGDLSYEQYF
TRBD1,TRBV7-8,TRBJ2-5,NA,TGTGCCAGCAGCTTGAGACAGGGTCTCCTCCAAGAGACCCAGTACTTC,CASSLRQGLLQETQYF
TRBD1,TRBV5-4,TRBJ2-7,NA,TGTGCCAGCAGCAGAACAGGGGGCAACTACGAGCAGTACTTC,CASSRTGGNYEQYF
TRBD2,TRBV27,TRBJ2-5,NA,TGTGCCAGCAGTCAACTAGCGGGGGGGACCCAAGAGACCCAGTACTTC,CASSQLAGGTQETQYF
NA,TRBV4-3,TRBJ1-5,NA,TGCGCCAGCAGCCAAATAGCCGGCGTTCAGCCCCAGCATTTT,CASSQIAGVQPQHF
TRBD1,TRBV6-5,TRBJ2-1,few,TGTGCCAGCAGGCCCGGGACAGGGACCCACAATGAGCAGTTCTTC,CASRPGTGTHNEQFF
NA,TRBV5-6,TRBJ1-6,NA,TGTGCCAGCAGCCAGGCATCGACAGGCGGGAGTTCACCCCTCCACTTT,CASSQASTGGSSPLHF
NA,TRBV28,TRBJ1-2,NA,TGTGCCAGCAGTGGGGCGCAGACCCACCTTGGCTACACCTTC,CASSGAQTHLGYTF
TRBD1,TRBV5-1,TRBJ2-1,NA,TGCGCCAGCAGCCAATCGACAGGGGGGGTCCTTTATGAGCAGTTCTTC,CASSQSTGGVLYEQFF
TRBD1,TRBV7-9,TRBJ2-1,NA,TGTGCCAGCAGCTTAGGGGGGACAGGGAAGACGTTCTTC,CASSLGGTGKTFF
NA,TRBV7-9,TRBJ2-3,NA,TGTGCCAGCAGCTTAATGAATGCGGCCACAGATACGCAGTATTTT,CASSLMNAATDTQYF
TRBD1,TRBV4-3,TRBJ1-3,few,TGCGCCAGCAGCCAAAACAGGGGCTCTGGAAACACCATATATTTT,CASSQNRGSGNTIYF
TRBD1,TRBV10-3,TRBJ1-1,NA,TGTGCCATCAGTCGTGCAGGGGGCGCGGACACTGAAGCTTTCTTT,CAISRAGGADTEAFF
TRBD1,TRBV7-2,TRBJ1-2,NA,TGTGCCAGCAGCGACAGGGGTTTGGCTGGCTACACCTTC,CASSDRGLAGYTF
NA,TRBV2,TRBJ2-5,NA,TGTGCCAGCAGTGGCAGGGCCGAAGAGACCCAGTACTTC,CASSGRAEETQYF
NA,TRBV6-6,TRBJ1-2,NA,TGTGCCAGCACCTGGGGACTCCTAGGTAACTATGGCTACACCTTC,CASTWGLLGNYGYTF
TRBD2,TRBV5-8,TRBJ2-3,NA,TGTGCCAGCAGCAGAGGACTAGACGATACGCAGTATTTT,CASSRGLDDTQYF
TRBD1,TRBV13,TRBJ1-1,few,TGTGCCAGCAGCTCTCGACAGGGGGCTTGGAACACTGAAGCTTTCTTT,CASSSRQGAWNTEAFF
TRBD1,TRBV7-9,TRBJ2-3,NA,TGTGCCAGCAGCTTACGCGATCGACAGGGGCAGTATTTT,CASSLRDRQGQYF
TRBD1,TRBV5-1,TRBJ1-4,NA,TGCGCCAGCAGCTTGCTGACAGGGGGTAATGAAAAACTGTTTTTT,CASSLLTGGNEKLFF
NA,TRBV5-1,TRBJ1-1,NA,TGCGCCAGCAGCACCTTAACAGGAGCGAACACTGAAGCTTTCTTT,CASSTLTGANTEAFF
NA,TRBV19,TRBJ1-5,NA,TGTGCCAGTAGTGTGTTTGAGGGTCAGAATCAGCCCCAGCATTTT,CASSVFEGQNQPQHF
NA,TRBV6-1,TRBJ2-7,NA,TGTGCCAGCAGCCCAGTAGTGCCCCGGAGCGAGCAGTACTTC,CASSPVVPRSEQYF
NA,TRBV7-9,TRBJ1-2,NA,TGTGCCAGCAGCTTACACGGGAATGGCCACACCTTC,CASSLHGNGHTF
TRBD2,TRBV9,TRBJ2-1,NA,TGTGCCAGCAGCGTCCTAGCGGGGGGGCTATGGGATGAGCAGTTCTTC,CASSVLAGGLWDEQFF
NA,TRBV11-3,TRBJ1-6,NA,TGTGCCAGCAGCTCGCACGGGACATTTTTGGCTTCACCCCTCCACTTT,CASSSHGTFLASPLHF
TRBD1,TRBV18,TRBJ1-3,once,TGTGCCAGCTCACCAAAGGACAGGGGCGGCTCTGGAAACACCATATATTTT,CASSPKDRGGSGNTIYF
TRBD1,TRBV2,TRBJ2-7,NA,TGTGCCAGCAGTGGGACAGGGCGACTAAATTCCTACGAGCAGTACTTC,CASSGTGRLNSYEQYF
NA,TRBV7-2,TRBJ2-7,NA,TGTGCCAGCAGCTTAGATTGGGGCTTCATGAACGAGCAGTACTTC,CASSLDWGFMNEQYF
NA,TRBV19,TRBJ2-7,NA,TGTGCCAGTAGTATAGCCCTCATCGACTACGAGCAGTACTTC,CASSIALIDYEQYF
NA,TRBV11-3,TRBJ1-1,NA,TGTGCCAGCAGCTCCGACAGAGGGAACACTGAAGCTTTCTTT,CASSSDRGNTEAFF
TRBD1,TRBV6-6,TRBJ1-3,few,TGTGCCAGCAGTTATGACAGGGGGGATTCTGGAAACACCATATATTTT,CASSYDRGDSGNTIYF
NA,TRBV27,TRBJ2-3,once,TGTGCCAGCAGCTCGGTGGTCTGGGGCCGGTTGGATACGCAGTATTTT,CASSSVVWGRLDTQYF
TRBD1,TRBV6-5,TRBJ1-6,NA,TGTGCCACTCATGGACTGGGACAGGGAAATTCACCCCTCCACTTT,CATHGLGQGNSPLHF
TRBD1,TRBV5-8,TRBJ1-3,few,TGTGCCAGCAGCCCCTTGACAGGGGGGGGAAACACCATATATTTT,CASSPLTGGGNTIYF
NA,TRBV21-1,TRBJ2-3,once,TGTGCCAGCAGCAAAGAACTGTTAGGGAGGGAAGATACGCAGTATTTT,CASSKELLGREDTQYF
NA,TRBV7-3,TRBJ2-1,NA,TGTGCCAGCAGCTTATCTCTCGGTAATGAGCAGTTCTTC,CASSLSLGNEQFF
NA,TRBV5-1,TRBJ1-2,NA,TGCGCCAGCAGCGCCTCTGGGGGCGCATACACCTTC,CASSASGGAYTF
NA,TRBV2,TRBJ1-1,NA,TGTGCCAGCAGCGCTCATCCTTCCGGCGGGGGGACTGAAGCTTTCTTT,CASSAHPSGGGTEAFF
NA,TRBV20-1,TRBJ2-5,NA,TGCAGTGGACAGTTCCAAGAGACCCAGTACTTC,CSGQFQETQYF
NA,TRBV10-3,TRBJ2-6,NA,TGTGCCATCAGTGCCAGGGTTGGGGCCAACGTCCTGACTTTC,CAISARVGANVLTF
NA,TRBV7-9,TRBJ1-5,NA,TGTGCCAGCAGCCGGGGGGGACGGGGCAATCAGCCCCAGCATTTT,CASSRGGRGNQPQHF